This paragraph reports one T cell receptor (beta chain). Two negative PCRs, clearance, or symptom resolution were required of recovered Cohort 3 donors. This sample is drawn from a study of blood T cell repertoires in COVID-19. CDR3 length: 14 residues. From germline, CDR1 is LNHDA and CDR2 SQIVND (reference sequence). The V segment lost 5 bases and the J segment 7 bases; nucleotides outside the gene matches: 5. TCRdb's table, derived via immunoSEQ multiplex PCR, lists solely in-frame clones and lacks some. The sample carries roughly 250,000 clones, around 89% recorded once. Input material: PBMCs or T cells enriched from blood (not recorded which). The clonotype was recovered from a man aged 40-50 years who had recovered from COVID-19. This chain connects TRBV19 to TRBJ1-4, with 9 bases lining up with TRBD1. The CDR3 loop reads CASSSRDRAEKLFF. Here the CDR3 DNA reads TGTGCCAGTAGTTCCCGGGACAGGGCTGAAAAACTGTTTTTT.